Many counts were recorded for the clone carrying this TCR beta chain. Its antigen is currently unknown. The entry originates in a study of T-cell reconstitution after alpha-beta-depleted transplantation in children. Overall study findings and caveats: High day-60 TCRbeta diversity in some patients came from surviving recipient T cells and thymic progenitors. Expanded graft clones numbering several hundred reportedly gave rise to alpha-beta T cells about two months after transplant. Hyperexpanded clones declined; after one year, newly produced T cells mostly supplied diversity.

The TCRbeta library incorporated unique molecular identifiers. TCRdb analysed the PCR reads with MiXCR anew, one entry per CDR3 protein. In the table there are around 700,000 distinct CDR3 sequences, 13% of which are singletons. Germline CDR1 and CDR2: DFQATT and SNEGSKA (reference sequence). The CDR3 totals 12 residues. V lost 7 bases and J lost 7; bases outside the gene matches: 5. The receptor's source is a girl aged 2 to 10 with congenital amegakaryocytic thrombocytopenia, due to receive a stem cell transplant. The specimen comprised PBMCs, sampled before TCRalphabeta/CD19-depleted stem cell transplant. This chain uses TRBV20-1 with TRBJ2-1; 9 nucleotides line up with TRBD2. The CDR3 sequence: CSGASGKNEQFF. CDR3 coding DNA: TGCAGTGGAGCTAGCGGGAAGAATGAGCAGTTCTTC.